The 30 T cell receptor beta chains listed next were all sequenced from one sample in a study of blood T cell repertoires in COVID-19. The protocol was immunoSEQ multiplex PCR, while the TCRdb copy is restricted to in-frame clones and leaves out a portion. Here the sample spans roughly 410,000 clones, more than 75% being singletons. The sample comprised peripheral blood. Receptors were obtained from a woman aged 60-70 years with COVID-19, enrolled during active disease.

For the CDR3, the DNA is TGTGCCACAACAGGTCAGAACTATGGCTACACCTTC. Protein: CATTGQNYGYTF. This chain links TRBV30 with TRBJ1-2, with D perhaps TRBD1 (5 bases). There are 12 residues in the CDR3. Germline V gene sequence: CDR1 GTSNPN, CDR2 SVGIG (reference sequence). Trimming cost V 8 bases and J 2 bases, with 12 bases left between them.

The chain's CDR3 is CASSLAGKVEQYF. The CDR3 coding sequence is TGCGCCAGCAGCTTGGCCGGGAAGGTCGAGCAGTACTTC. V gene TRBV5-1 combines with J gene TRBJ2-7, with D perhaps TRBD2 (5 bases). This CDR3 has 13 amino acids. CDR1 is SGHRS and CDR2 is YFSETQ in the germline V gene. Trimming shortened V by 0 bases and J by 6 bases, and 10 bases separated the two germline ends.

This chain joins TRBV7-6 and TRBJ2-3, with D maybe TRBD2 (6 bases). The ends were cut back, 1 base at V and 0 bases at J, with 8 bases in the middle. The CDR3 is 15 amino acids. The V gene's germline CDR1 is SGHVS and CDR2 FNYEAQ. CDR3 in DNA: TGTGCCAGCAGCTTAGTAGGGACTAGCACAGATACGCAGTATTTT. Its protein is CASSLVGTSTDTQYF.

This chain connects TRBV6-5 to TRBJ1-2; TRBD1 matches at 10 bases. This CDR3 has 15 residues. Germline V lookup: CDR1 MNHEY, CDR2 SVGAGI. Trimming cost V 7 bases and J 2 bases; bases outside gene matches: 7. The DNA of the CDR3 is TGTGCCAGCACAAACAAGGGACAGGGGAACTATGGCTACACCTTC. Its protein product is CASTNKGQGNYGYTF.

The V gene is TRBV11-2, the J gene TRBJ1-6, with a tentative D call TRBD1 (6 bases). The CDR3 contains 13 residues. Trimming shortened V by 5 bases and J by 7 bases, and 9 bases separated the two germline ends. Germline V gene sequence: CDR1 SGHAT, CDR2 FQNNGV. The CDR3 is CASSPTGNSPLHF. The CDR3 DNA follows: TGTGCCAGCAGCCCCACAGGGAATTCACCCCTCCACTTT.

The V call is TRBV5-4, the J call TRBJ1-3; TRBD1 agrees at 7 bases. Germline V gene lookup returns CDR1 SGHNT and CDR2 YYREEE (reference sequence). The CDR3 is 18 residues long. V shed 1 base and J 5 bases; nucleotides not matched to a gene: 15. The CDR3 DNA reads TGTGCCAGCAGCTTGTACCTCCCAGGGGGAAATACTAGAAACACCATATATTTT. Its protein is CASSLYLPGGNTRNTIYF. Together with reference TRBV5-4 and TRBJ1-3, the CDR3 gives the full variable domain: ETGVTQSPTHLIKTRGQQVTLRCSSQSGHNTVSWYQQALGQGPQFIFQYYREEENGRGNFPPRFSGLQFPNYSSELNVNALELDDSALYLCASSLYLPGGNTRNTIYFGEGSWLTVV.

The CDR3 loop reads CASSSGRTGAGTDTQYF. The DNA of the CDR3 is TGTGCCAGCAGCTCGGGGAGGACCGGCGCTGGGACAGATACGCAGTATTTT. This sequence joins TRBV5-8 and TRBJ2-3; maybe TRBD2 (6 bases). V dropped 3 bases and J dropped 3 bases, with 20 bases sitting between them. Germline V gene lookup returns CDR1 SGHTS and CDR2 YDEGEE. The CDR3 has 17 residues. Complete variable domain (other parts from reference TRBV5-8 and TRBJ2-3): EAGVTQSPTHLIKTRGQQATLRCSPISGHTSVYWYQQALGLGLQFLLWYDEGEERNRGNFPPRFSGRQFPNYSSELNVNALELEDSALYLCASSSGRTGAGTDTQYFGPGTRLTVL.

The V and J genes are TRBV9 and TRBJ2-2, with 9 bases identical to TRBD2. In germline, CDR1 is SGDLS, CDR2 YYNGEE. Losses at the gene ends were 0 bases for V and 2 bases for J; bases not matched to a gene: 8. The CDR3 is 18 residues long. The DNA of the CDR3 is TGTGCCAGCAGCGTAGGGGGTAGCGGGGGTCATAACACCGGGGAGCTGTTTTTT. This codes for CASSVGGSGGHNTGELFF.

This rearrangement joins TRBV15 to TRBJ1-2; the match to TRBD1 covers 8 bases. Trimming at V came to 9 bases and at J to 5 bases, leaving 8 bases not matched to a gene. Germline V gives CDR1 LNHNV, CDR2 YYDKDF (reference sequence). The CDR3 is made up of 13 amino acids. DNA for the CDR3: TGTGCCACTTCAGGGGGCGCGAGGTATGGCTACACCTTC. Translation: CATSGGARYGYTF. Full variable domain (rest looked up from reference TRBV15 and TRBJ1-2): DAMVIQNPRYQVTQFGKPVTLSCSQTLNHNVMYWYQQKSSQAPKLLFHYYDKDFNNEADTPDNFQSRRPNTSFCFLDIRSPGLGDTAMYLCATSGGARYGYTFGSGTRLTVV.

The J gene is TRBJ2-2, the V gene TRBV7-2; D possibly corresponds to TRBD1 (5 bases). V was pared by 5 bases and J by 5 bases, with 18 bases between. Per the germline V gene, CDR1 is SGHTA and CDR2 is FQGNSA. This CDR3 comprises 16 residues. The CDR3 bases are TGTGCCAGCAGCAGGCAACAAGGGGTGGAGACCGGGGAGCTGTTTTTT. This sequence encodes CASSRQQGVETGELFF.

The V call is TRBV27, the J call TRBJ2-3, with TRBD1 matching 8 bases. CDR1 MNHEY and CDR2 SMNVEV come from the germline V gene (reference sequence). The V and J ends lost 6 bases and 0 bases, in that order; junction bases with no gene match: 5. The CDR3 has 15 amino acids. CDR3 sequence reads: CASRWTGRSTDTQYF. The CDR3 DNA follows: TGTGCCAGCAGGTGGACAGGGCGCAGCACAGATACGCAGTATTTT.

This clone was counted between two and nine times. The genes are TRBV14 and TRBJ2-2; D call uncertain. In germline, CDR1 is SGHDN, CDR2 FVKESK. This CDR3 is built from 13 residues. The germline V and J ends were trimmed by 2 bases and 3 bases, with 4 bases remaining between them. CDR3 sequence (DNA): TGTGCCAGCAGCCAAAGCTACACCGGGGAGCTGTTTTTT. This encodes CASSQSYTGELFF.

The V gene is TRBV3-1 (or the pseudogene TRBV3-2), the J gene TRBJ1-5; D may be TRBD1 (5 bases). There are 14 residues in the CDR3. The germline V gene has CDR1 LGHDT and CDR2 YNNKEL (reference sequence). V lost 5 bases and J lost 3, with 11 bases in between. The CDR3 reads CASSTGLINQPQHF. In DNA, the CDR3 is TGTGCCAGCAGCACGGGACTGATCAATCAGCCCCAGCATTTT.

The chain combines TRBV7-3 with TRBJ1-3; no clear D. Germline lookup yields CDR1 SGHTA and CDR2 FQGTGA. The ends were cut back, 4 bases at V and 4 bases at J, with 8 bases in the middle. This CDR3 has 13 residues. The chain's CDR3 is CASSSQQGNTIYF. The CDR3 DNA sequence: TGTGCCAGCAGCTCCCAACAGGGAAACACCATATATTTT.

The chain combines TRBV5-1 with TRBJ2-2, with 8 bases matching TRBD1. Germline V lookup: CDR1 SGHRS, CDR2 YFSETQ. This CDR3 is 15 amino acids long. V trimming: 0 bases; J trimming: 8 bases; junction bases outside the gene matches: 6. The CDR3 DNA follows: TGCGCCAGCAGCTTGGAGTGGACAGGGAGAGGGGAGCTGTTTTTT. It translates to CASSLEWTGRGELFF.

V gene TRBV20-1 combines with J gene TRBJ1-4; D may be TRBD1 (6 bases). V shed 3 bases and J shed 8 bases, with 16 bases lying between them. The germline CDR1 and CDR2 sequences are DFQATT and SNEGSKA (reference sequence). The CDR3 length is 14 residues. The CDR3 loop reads CSASLGGGREKLFF. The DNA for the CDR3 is TGCAGTGCTAGTCTAGGGGGTGGTAGAGAAAAACTGTTTTTT.

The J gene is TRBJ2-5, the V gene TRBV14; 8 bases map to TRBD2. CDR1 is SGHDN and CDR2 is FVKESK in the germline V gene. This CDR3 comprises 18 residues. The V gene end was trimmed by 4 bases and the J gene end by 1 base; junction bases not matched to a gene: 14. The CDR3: CASSPPSGLAGVQETQYF. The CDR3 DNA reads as TGTGCCAGCAGCCCCCCGTCGGGGCTAGCGGGCGTCCAAGAGACCCAGTACTTC.

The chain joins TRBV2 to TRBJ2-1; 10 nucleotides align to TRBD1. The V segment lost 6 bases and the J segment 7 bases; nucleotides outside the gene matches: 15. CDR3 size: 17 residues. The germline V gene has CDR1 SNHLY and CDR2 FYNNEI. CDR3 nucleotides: TGTGCCAGCAGAGCCGGGACAGGGGATAGTTTCGGGAATGAGCAGTTCTTC. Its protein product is CASRAGTGDSFGNEQFF.

The CDR3 nucleotides are TGCGCCAGCAGCAGGAGACTAGCGGATACGCAGTATTTT. It codes for CASSRRLADTQYF. The rearrangement joins TRBV5-1 to TRBJ2-3, with 8 bases aligning to TRBD2. This CDR3 contains 13 residues. Germline values: CDR1 SGHRS, CDR2 YFSETQ. V was clipped by 4 bases and J by 6 bases; unmatched bases: 4.

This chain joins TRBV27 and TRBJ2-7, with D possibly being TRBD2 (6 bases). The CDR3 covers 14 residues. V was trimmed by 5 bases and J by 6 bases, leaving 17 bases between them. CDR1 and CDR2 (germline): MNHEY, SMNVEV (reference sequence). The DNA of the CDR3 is TGTGCCAGCAGTCCCCTAGGGCGGGGTATCGAGCAGTACTTC. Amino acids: CASSPLGRGIEQYF.

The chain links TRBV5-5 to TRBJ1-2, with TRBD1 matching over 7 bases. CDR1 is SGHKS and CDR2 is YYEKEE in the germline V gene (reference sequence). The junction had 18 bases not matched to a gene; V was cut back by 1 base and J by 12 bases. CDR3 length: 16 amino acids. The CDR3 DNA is TGTGCCAGCAGCTTGTCGGGGACAGAGTTGGCCTGGCGTCACACCTTC. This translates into CASSLSGTELAWRHTF.

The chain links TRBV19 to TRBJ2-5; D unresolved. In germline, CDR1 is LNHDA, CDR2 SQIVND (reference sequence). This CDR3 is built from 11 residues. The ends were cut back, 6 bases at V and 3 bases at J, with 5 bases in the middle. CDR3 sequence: CASSREETQYF. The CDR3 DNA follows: TGTGCCAGTAGCCGGGAAGAGACCCAGTACTTC. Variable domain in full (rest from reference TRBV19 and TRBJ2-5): DGGITQSPKYLFRKEGQNVTLSCEQNLNHDAMYWYRQDPGQGLRLIYYSQIVNDFQKGDIAEGYSVSREKKESFPLTVTSAQKNPTAFYLCASSREETQYFGPGTRLLVL.

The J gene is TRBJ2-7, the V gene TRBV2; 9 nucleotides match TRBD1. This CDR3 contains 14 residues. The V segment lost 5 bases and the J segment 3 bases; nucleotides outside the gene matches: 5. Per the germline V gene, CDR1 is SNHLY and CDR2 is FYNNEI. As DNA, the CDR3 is TGTGCCAGCAGTCCACCGGGACAGGGCTACGAGCAGTACTTC. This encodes CASSPPGQGYEQYF.

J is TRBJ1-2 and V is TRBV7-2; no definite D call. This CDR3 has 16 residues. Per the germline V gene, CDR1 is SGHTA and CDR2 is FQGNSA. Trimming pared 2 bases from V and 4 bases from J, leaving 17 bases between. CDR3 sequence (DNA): TGTGCCAGCAGCTTATCTAGCTCCGACACCGTCTATGGCTACACCTTC. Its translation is CASSLSSSDTVYGYTF.

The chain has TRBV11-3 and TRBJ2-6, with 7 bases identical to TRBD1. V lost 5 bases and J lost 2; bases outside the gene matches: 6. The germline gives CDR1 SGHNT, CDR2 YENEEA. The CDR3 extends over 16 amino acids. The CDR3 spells CASSADREAGANVLTF. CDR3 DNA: TGTGCCAGCAGCGCTGACAGGGAAGCTGGGGCCAACGTCCTGACTTTC. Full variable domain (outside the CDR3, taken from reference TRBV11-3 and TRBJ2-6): EAGVVQSPRYKIIEKKQPVAFWCNPISGHNTLYWYLQNLGQGPELLIRYENEEAVDDSQLPKDRFSAERLKGVDSTLKIQPAELGDSAVYLCASSADREAGANVLTFGAGSRLTVL.

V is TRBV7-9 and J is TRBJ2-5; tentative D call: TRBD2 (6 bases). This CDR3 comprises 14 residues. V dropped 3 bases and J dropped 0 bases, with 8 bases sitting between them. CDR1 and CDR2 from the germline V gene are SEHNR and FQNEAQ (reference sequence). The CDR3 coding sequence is TGTGCCAGCAGCTTGGGACTGTACCAAGAGACCCAGTACTTC. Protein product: CASSLGLYQETQYF.

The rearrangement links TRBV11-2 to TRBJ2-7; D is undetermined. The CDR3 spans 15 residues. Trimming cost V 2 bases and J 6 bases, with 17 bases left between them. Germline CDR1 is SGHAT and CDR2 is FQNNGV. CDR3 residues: CASSLLATPRVEQYF. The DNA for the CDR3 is TGTGCCAGCAGCTTACTGGCAACCCCCCGGGTCGAGCAGTACTTC.

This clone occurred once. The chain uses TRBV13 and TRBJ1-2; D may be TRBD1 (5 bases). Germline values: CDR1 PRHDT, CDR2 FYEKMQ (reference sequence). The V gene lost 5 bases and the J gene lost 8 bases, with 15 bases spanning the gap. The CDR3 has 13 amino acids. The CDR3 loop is CASSPPGTNGYTF. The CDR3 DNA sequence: TGTGCCAGCAGCCCCCCAGGGACTAACGGCTACACCTTC.

CDR3 sequence: CASSYQTGGPGNTIYF. CDR3 in DNA: TGTGCCAGCAGCTATCAAACAGGGGGACCTGGAAACACCATATATTTT. The chain is built from TRBV7-9 and TRBJ1-3; 8 bases are shared with TRBD1. Trimming cost V 4 bases and J 2 bases; bases outside gene matches: 7. The CDR3 spans 16 residues. Per the germline V gene, CDR1 is SEHNR and CDR2 is FQNEAQ (reference sequence). Variable domain in full (rest from reference TRBV7-9 and TRBJ1-3): DTGVSQNPRHKITKRGQNVTFRCDPISEHNRLYWYRQTLGQGPEFLTYFQNEAQLEKSRLLSDRFSAERPKGSFSTLEIQRTEQGDSAMYLCASSYQTGGPGNTIYFGEGSWLTVV.

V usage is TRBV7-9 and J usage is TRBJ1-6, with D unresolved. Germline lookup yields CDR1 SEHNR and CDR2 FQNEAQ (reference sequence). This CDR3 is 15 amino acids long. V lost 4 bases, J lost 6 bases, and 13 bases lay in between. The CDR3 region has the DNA TGTGCCAGCAGCTCCACTTCAGGCCTTAATTCACCCCTCCACTTT. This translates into CASSSTSGLNSPLHF.